This T cell receptor (beta chain) comes out of a study of regulatory T cells in long-lasting Graves disease. iRepertoire HTBI primers and Arm-PCR of CDR3 regions built TCR beta libraries. TCRdb re-called the multiplex PCR reads through MiXCR, storing one row per CDR3 protein. The sample records fewer than 550,000 distinct CDR3 sequences, about 15% being singletons. Stated time point: newly diagnosed GD, antithyroid drugs for less than 3 months. PBMCs provided the RNA from which the TCR library was made. General study results and limits: New patients shared fewer public clonotypes (about 1,000) than persistent patients did (approximately 2,700).

Per the germline V gene, CDR1 is LNHNV and CDR2 is YYDKDF (reference sequence). This CDR3 is 16 amino acids long. V was pared by 2 bases and J by 2 bases, with 4 bases of the junction left unmatched. Comment on this clonotype: Its specificity is not known.

These data also featured in a second study, about T cells in Graves' hyperthyroidism and ophthalmopathy. That study reports: Patients counted as stable if ophthalmopathy did not develop within 18 months. Uncontrolled infection, other autoimmune disease, pregnancy or lactation excluded patients.

The rearrangement joins TRBV15 to TRBJ1-4; 8 positions agree with TRBD1. The sequenced sample was peripheral blood mononuclear cells (PBMCs), obtained at new diagnosis, from a patient treated with antithyroid drugs. This receptor was identified in a young woman with Graves disease. The DNA for the CDR3 is TGTGCCACCAGCAGACCTTGGACAGGGACTAATGAAAAACTGTTTTTT. Encoded protein: CATSRPWTGTNEKLFF.